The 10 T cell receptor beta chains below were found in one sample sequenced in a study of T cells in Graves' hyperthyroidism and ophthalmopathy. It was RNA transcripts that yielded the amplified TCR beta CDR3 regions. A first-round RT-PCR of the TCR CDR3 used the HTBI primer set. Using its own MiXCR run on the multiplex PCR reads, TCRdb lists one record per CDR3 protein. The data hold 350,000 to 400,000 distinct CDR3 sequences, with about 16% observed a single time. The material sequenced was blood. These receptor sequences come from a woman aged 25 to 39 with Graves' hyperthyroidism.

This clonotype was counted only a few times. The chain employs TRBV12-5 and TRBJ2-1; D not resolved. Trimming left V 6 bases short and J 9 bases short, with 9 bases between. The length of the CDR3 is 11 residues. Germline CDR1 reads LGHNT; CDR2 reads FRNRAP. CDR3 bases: TGTGCTAGTGGGGGATCGAGTGAGCAGTTCTTC. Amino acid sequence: CASGGSSEQFF.

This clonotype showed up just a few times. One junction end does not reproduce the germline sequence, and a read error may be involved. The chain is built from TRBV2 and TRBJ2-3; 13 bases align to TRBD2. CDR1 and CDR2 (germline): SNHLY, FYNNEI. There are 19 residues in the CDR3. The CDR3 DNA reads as TGTGCCGGCAGCGAGGGACTAGCGGGACCGCTGGGTGGCACAGATACGCAGTATTTT. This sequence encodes CAGSEGLAGPLGGTDTQYF.

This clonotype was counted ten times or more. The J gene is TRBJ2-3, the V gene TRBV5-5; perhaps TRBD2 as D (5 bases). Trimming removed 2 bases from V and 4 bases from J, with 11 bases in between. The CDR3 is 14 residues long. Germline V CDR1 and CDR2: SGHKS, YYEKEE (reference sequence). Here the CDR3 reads CASSFPGYADTQYF. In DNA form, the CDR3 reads TGTGCCAGCAGCTTCCCGGGATACGCAGATACGCAGTATTTT.

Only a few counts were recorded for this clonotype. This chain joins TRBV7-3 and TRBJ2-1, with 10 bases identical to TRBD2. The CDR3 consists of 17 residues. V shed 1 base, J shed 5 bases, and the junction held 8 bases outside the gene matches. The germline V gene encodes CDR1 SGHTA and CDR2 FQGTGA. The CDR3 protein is CASSLISGRNIHNEQFF. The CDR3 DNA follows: TGTGCCAGCAGCTTAATTAGCGGGAGGAATATCCACAATGAGCAGTTCTTC.

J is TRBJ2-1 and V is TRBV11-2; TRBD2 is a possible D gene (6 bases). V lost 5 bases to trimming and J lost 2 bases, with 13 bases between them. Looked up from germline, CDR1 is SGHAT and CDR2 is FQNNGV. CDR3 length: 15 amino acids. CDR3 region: CASSPPSAAYNEQFF. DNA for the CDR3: TGTGCCAGCAGCCCTCCTAGCGCAGCCTACAATGAGCAGTTCTTC.

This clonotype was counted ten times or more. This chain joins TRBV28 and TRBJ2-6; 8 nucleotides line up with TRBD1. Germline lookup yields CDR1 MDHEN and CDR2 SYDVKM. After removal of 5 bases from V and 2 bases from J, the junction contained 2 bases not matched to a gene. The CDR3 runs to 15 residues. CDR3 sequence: CASSSRGPGANVLTF. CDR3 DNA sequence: TGTGCCAGCAGTAGCAGGGGGCCTGGGGCCAACGTCCTGACTTTC. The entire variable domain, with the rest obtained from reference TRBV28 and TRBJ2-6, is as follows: DVKVTQSSRYLVKRTGEKVFLECVQDMDHENMFWYRQDPGLGLRLIYFSYDVKMKEKGDIPEGYSVSREKKERFSLILESASTNQTSMYLCASSSRGPGANVLTFGAGSRLTVL.

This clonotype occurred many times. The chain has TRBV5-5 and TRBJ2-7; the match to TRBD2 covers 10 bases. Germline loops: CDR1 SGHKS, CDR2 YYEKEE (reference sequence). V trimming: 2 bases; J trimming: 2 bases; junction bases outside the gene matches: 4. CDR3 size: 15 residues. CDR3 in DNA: TGTGCCAGCAGCTTCTCTAGCGGGAGAACCTACGAGCAGTACTTC. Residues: CASSFSSGRTYEQYF.

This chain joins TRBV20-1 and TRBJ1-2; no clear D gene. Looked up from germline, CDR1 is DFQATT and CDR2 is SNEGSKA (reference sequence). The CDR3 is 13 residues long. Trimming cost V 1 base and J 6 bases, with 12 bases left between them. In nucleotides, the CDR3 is TGCAGTGCTAGAGCCGGCCCGGAGGATGGCTACACCTTC. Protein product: CSARAGPEDGYTF.

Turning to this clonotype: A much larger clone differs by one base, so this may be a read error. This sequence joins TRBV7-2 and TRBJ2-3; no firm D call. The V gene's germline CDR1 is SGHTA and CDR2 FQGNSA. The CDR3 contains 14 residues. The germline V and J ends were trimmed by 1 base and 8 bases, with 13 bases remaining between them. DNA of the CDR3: TGTGCCAGCAGCTTAGGGCTCCAAGCAGGTACGCAGTATTTT. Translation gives CASSLGLQAGTQYF.

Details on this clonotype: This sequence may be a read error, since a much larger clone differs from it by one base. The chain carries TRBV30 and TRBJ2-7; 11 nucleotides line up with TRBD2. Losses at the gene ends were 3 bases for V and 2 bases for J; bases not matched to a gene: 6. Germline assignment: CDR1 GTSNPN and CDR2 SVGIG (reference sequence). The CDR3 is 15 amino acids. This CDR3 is CAWRGPTSGTYEQYF. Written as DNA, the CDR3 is TGTGCCTGGAGGGGCCCGACTAGCGGGACCTACGAGCAGTACTTC.